These 28 T cell receptor beta chains share one sample of origin, sequenced in a study of shared clonotypes between healthy human individuals. Profiled with immunoSEQ multiplex PCR; TCRdb holds only in-frame clones, not every one. This table holds 2 million to 2.5 million clones, 95% found once. Sequencing was done on a sample of naive CD4+ T cells sorted from blood. Subset given: CD45RA+ positively selected. The receptors originated from a young man in good health.

The chain uses TRBV5-1 and TRBJ1-1; no firm D call. V lost 2 bases and J lost 6, with 11 bases in between. The CDR3 sequence is 13 residues long. Looked up from germline, CDR1 is SGHRS and CDR2 is YFSETQ. In DNA, the CDR3 is TGCGCCAGCAGCTTTGTCGCGGGTGCTGAAGCTTTCTTT. Translation: CASSFVAGAEAFF.

The chain is built from TRBV4-1 and TRBJ2-5; D is uncertain. Trimming removed 1 base at V and 4 bases at J, with 19 bases between. CDR3 size: 17 residues. Germline CDR1 and CDR2: MGHRA and YSYEKL. DNA of the CDR3: TGCGCCAGCAGCCAAGTAGATTCCTTTTTGAAAGGAGAGACCCAGTACTTC. As protein: CASSQVDSFLKGETQYF.

The V gene is TRBV7-9, the J gene TRBJ2-5, with D possibly being TRBD2 (5 bases). This CDR3 is 14 amino acids long. V was trimmed by 1 base and J by 5 bases, leaving 11 bases between them. CDR1 SEHNR and CDR2 FQNEAQ come from the germline V gene (reference sequence). CDR3: CASSLDIGSETQYF. The CDR3 DNA sequence: TGTGCCAGCAGCTTAGATATAGGGAGCGAGACCCAGTACTTC.

A note on this clone: This sample also contains other DNA sequences that code for the same CDR3. V gene TRBV9 combines with J gene TRBJ2-1; 11 nucleotides align to TRBD2. J was trimmed by 2 bases and V by 0 bases; bases with no gene match: 1. Germline CDR1 reads SGDLS; CDR2 reads YYNGEE. CDR3 length: 16 residues. The CDR3 nucleotides are TGTGCCAGCAGCGTAGTTAGCGGGGGGGCCTACAATGAGCAGTTCTTC. It is translated as CASSVVSGGAYNEQFF.

Of note for this clone: Other nucleotide sequences in the sample specify the same CDR3. J is TRBJ1-1 and V is TRBV30; 7 bases match TRBD1. Trimming took 2 bases from V and 8 from J; bases not matched to a gene: 2. The V gene's germline CDR1 is GTSNPN and CDR2 SVGIG (reference sequence). The CDR3 has 11 residues. The CDR3 coding sequence is TGTGCCTGGAGTAGGACAGGAGAAGCTTTCTTT. Translated: CAWSRTGEAFF.

The chain couples TRBV5-4 to TRBJ2-5, with 9 bases matching TRBD1. V lost 1 base and J lost 0; bases outside the gene matches: 7. The CDR3 is made up of 17 amino acids. Germline CDR1 reads SGHNT; CDR2 reads YYREEE (reference sequence). For the CDR3, the DNA is TGTGCCAGCAGCTTGAGGGGACAGGGACCCTACCAAGAGACCCAGTACTTC. Its translation: CASSLRGQGPYQETQYF.

Comment on this clone: The sample has other DNA sequences that encode this CDR3 too. The V gene is TRBV5-1, the J gene TRBJ2-3; TRBD1 matches 8 bases. This CDR3 region has 15 residues. J was trimmed by 1 base and V by 0 bases; bases with no gene match: 1. From germline, CDR1 is SGHRS and CDR2 YFSETQ. This chain's CDR3 is CASSLEGQGTDTQYF. The DNA for the CDR3 is TGCGCCAGCAGCTTGGAGGGACAGGGCACAGATACGCAGTATTTT.

The CDR3 bases are TGTGCCAGCAGTGGAGGGACAGGGGCTGTCTACGAGCAGTACTTC. It translates to CASSGGTGAVYEQYF. V and J are TRBV6-1 and TRBJ2-7, with TRBD1 identical over 10 bases. In germline, CDR1 is MNHNS, CDR2 SASEGT. V was pared by 4 bases and J by 3 bases, with 6 bases of the junction left unmatched. The CDR3 is 15 residues long.

About this clone itself: The same CDR3 also results from other DNA sequences found in this sample. The V gene is TRBV30, the J gene TRBJ2-7; D remains ambiguous. The V gene's germline CDR1 is GTSNPN and CDR2 SVGIG (reference sequence). The CDR3 is 13 amino acids. Trimming took 0 bases from V and 3 from J, leaving 9 bases between them. The CDR3 loop is CAWSVGLGYEQYF. DNA for the CDR3: TGTGCCTGGAGTGTTGGGTTGGGCTACGAGCAGTACTTC.

V usage is TRBV11-3 and J usage is TRBJ2-2, with D maybe TRBD1 (6 bases). The CDR3 has 14 residues. CDR1 and CDR2 (germline): SGHNT, YENEEA. V was pared by 8 bases and J by 6 bases, with 16 bases between. The CDR3 protein is CASQQGRKAGELFF. CDR3 coding DNA: TGTGCCAGCCAACAGGGAAGGAAGGCCGGGGAGCTGTTTTTT.

This chain connects TRBV15 to TRBJ1-5; maybe TRBD1 (5 bases). Trimming removed 1 base from V and 1 base from J, with 20 bases in between. Looked up from germline, CDR1 is LNHNV and CDR2 is YYDKDF (reference sequence). The CDR3 covers 19 residues. The CDR3 nucleotides are TGTGCCACCAGCAGAGGAATCCCCGGGGCCTTTGAAAGCAATCAGCCCCAGCATTTT. Translation: CATSRGIPGAFESNQPQHF.

Comment on this clone: Within the sample, other DNA sequences also encode this same CDR3. V usage is TRBV5-1 and J usage is TRBJ1-4, with 7 nucleotides matching TRBD1. The V and J ends lost 3 bases and 5 bases, in that order; junction bases with no gene match: 4. There are 14 residues in the CDR3. The germline gives CDR1 SGHRS, CDR2 YFSETQ. Written as DNA, the CDR3 is TGCGCCAGCAGCTCGACAGGGTTAAATGAAAAACTGTTTTTT. It yields the protein CASSSTGLNEKLFF.

Regarding this clone: This specimen includes other DNA sequences encoding the same CDR3. V usage is TRBV30 and J usage is TRBJ2-3, with 7 bases lining up with TRBD2. Germline V gives CDR1 GTSNPN, CDR2 SVGIG (reference sequence). The CDR3 is made up of 13 amino acids. J gave up 2 bases and V 2 bases, and 1 base lay outside the gene matches. The CDR3 sequence is CAWSSGATDTQYF. CDR3 DNA: TGTGCCTGGAGTAGCGGGGCCACAGATACGCAGTATTTT.

This sequence joins TRBV6-5 and TRBJ2-7; 9 bases are shared with TRBD1. V gave up 5 bases and J gave up 2 bases; unmatched junction bases: 4. CDR3 size: 14 residues. Per germline, CDR1 MNHEY and CDR2 SVGAGI. Here the CDR3 reads CASSPWTGAYEQYF. The CDR3 DNA reads TGTGCCAGCAGTCCCTGGACAGGGGCCTACGAGCAGTACTTC.

The rearrangement links TRBV5-1 to TRBJ2-7, with 7 bases aligning to TRBD2. This CDR3 comprises 16 residues. CDR1 is SGHRS, CDR2 YFSETQ, per germline. Losses at the gene ends were 4 bases for V and 4 bases for J; bases not matched to a gene: 14. The CDR3: CASSLRSLGGIYEQYF. The CDR3 DNA reads TGCGCCAGCAGCCTACGTTCCTTGGGGGGGATTTACGAGCAGTACTTC.

The chain couples TRBV2 to TRBJ2-1; D gene uncertain. Germline V gives CDR1 SNHLY, CDR2 FYNNEI. V was cut by 5 bases and J by 0 bases, with 8 bases left in between. The length of the CDR3 is 14 residues. The CDR3 bases are TGTGCCAGCAGTCCCCTTAGCTCCTACAATGAGCAGTTCTTC. This encodes CASSPLSSYNEQFF.

This clone was observed once. The CDR3 region is CASSLVPDTQYF. The CDR3, as DNA: TGTGCCAGCAGCCTGGTACCAGATACGCAGTATTTT. The chain has TRBV11-2 and TRBJ2-3; no clear D. The CDR3 has 12 residues. Per the germline V gene, CDR1 is SGHAT and CDR2 is FQNNGV. V shed 5 bases and J shed 4 bases, with 7 bases lying between them.

As to this clone: The same CDR3 is also encoded by other DNA sequences in this sample. This chain uses TRBV6-5 with TRBJ1-2, with TRBD1 matching 9 bases. The CDR3 contains 15 residues. Germline V gene data show CDR1 as MNHEY and CDR2 as SVGAGI. Losses at the gene ends were 0 bases for V and 2 bases for J; bases not matched to a gene: 1. CDR3 coding DNA: TGTGCCAGCAGTTACTCGGGACAGGGAAACTATGGCTACACCTTC. Translating it yields CASSYSGQGNYGYTF.

J is TRBJ1-5 and V is TRBV10-3, with D hard to call. V was clipped by 3 bases and J by 3 bases, with 6 bases between them. This CDR3 comprises 13 residues. Germline assignment: CDR1 ENHRY and CDR2 SYGVKD. The CDR3 region is CAISDSFNQPQHF. CDR3 in DNA: TGTGCCATCAGTGACAGTTTCAATCAGCCCCAGCATTTT.

The chain has TRBV7-8 and TRBJ2-2; 7 bases map to TRBD2. Germline V gives CDR1 SGHVS, CDR2 FQNEAQ. The CDR3 totals 14 residues. V shed 7 bases and J 5 bases; nucleotides not matched to a gene: 7. CDR3 sequence: CASNSLAETGELFF. For the CDR3, the DNA is TGTGCCAGCAACAGCCTAGCGGAGACCGGGGAGCTGTTTTTT.

CDR3 in DNA: TGTGCCAGCAGAGGGGGGGCTTACACTGAAGCTTTCTTT. This gives the protein CASRGGAYTEAFF. The V and J genes are TRBV6-1 and TRBJ1-1, with TRBD1 as a possible D gene (6 bases). CDR3 length: 13 amino acids. Germline V CDR1 and CDR2: MNHNS, SASEGT. V was trimmed by 6 bases and J by 3 bases, leaving 11 bases between them.

Here the CDR3 reads CASSSTAANTEAFF. The CDR3 DNA reads as TGTGCCAGTAGTTCGACCGCCGCGAACACTGAAGCTTTCTTT. The rearrangement joins TRBV19 to TRBJ1-1; unclear D gene. V shed 5 bases and J shed 1 base, with 11 bases lying between them. Germline assignment: CDR1 LNHDA and CDR2 SQIVND (reference sequence). The CDR3 is 14 residues long. Using reference TRBV19 and TRBJ1-1 for the parts outside the CDR3, the full variable domain is DGGITQSPKYLFRKEGQNVTLSCEQNLNHDAMYWYRQDPGQGLRLIYYSQIVNDFQKGDIAEGYSVSREKKESFPLTVTSAQKNPTAFYLCASSSTAANTEAFFGQGTRLTVV.

This clone was counted a single time. J is TRBJ2-1 and V is TRBV5-6, with 8 bases fitting TRBD2. The CDR3 runs to 15 residues. Germline V gene lookup returns CDR1 SGHDT and CDR2 YYEEEE. V was pared by 6 bases and J by 0 bases, with 5 bases of the junction left unmatched. CDR3 in DNA: TGTGCCAGCACCCCCAGCGGGAGCTCCTACAATGAGCAGTTCTTC. It encodes CASTPSGSSYNEQFF.

The chain is built from TRBV9 and TRBJ1-1; 7 bases fit TRBD1. The germline gives CDR1 SGDLS, CDR2 YYNGEE. The CDR3 length is 15 residues. J was trimmed by 2 bases and V by 2 bases; bases with no gene match: 6. The CDR3 sequence is CASSVGTDGNTEAFF. Written as DNA, the CDR3 is TGTGCCAGCAGCGTTGGGACAGATGGTAACACTGAAGCTTTCTTT.

Note on this clone: The same CDR3 can be traced to other DNA sequences in this sample. V and J are TRBV7-8 and TRBJ2-7; no reliable D call. Per germline, CDR1 SGHVS and CDR2 FQNEAQ. The CDR3 consists of 11 residues. The V end was cut by 3 bases, the J end by 4 bases, with 4 bases between. CDR3 loop: CASSFQYEQYF. DNA of the CDR3: TGTGCCAGCAGCTTCCAGTACGAGCAGTACTTC. The complete variable domain, with remaining parts taken from reference TRBV7-8 and TRBJ2-7, reads GAGVSQSPRYKVAKRGQDVALRCDPISGHVSLFWYQQALGQGPEFLTYFQNEAQLDKSGLPSDRFFAERPEGSVSTLKIQRTQQEDSAVYLCASSFQYEQYFGPGTRLTVT.

The rearrangement joins TRBV6-6 to TRBJ2-2; possibly TRBD2 for D (5 bases). Deletions cut 9 bases from V and 1 base from J, with 12 bases between. The CDR3 is 14 residues long. Germline values: CDR1 MNHNY, CDR2 SVGAGI (reference sequence). DNA for the CDR3: TGTGCCAGTAGAGGGCTAATGAACACCGGGGAGCTGTTTTTT. Protein: CASRGLMNTGELFF.

The chain combines TRBV7-2 with TRBJ1-4; D might be TRBD1 (6 bases). The CDR3 covers 14 residues. V was trimmed by 2 bases and J by 7 bases, leaving 11 bases between them. CDR1 and CDR2 (germline): SGHTA, FQGNSA. CDR3: CASSLQGQGEKLFF. The CDR3 nucleotides read TGTGCCAGCAGCTTACAGGGGCAGGGTGAAAAACTGTTTTTT. The full variable domain, rest sourced from reference TRBV7-2 and TRBJ1-4, is GAGVSQSPSNKVTEKGKDVELRCDPISGHTALYWYRQSLGQGLEFLIYFQGNSAPDKSGLPSDRFSAERTGGSVSTLTIQRTQQEDSAVYLCASSLQGQGEKLFFGSGTQLSVL.

V gene TRBV18 combines with J gene TRBJ2-4, with D uncertain. From germline, CDR1 is KGHSH and CDR2 LQKENI. This CDR3 comprises 17 residues. Trimming took off 3 bases at V and 3 bases at J, with 18 bases between the two ends. CDR3 coding DNA: TGTGCCAGCTCACCTGATTCTGGGTTTCCTTTCAAAAACATTCAGTACTTC. Protein product: CASSPDSGFPFKNIQYF.